The rows below give T cell receptor beta chains drawn from one sample of a study of read filtering for tumor transcriptome and immune sequencing. Each CDR3 protein gets one entry after TCRdb re-called the reads with MiXCR. The data contain 130,000 or so distinct CDR3 sequences, roughly 13% of them singletons. Sequencing was carried out using a population of CD138-negative cells sorted from bone marrow. The receptors were gathered from a donor aged 40 or older with multiple myeloma. Both conserved end residues are part of each CDR3. Each record gives: D gene, V gene, clone size, J gene, CDR3 protein, CDR3 DNA. A D gene is named only where the DNA matches it firmly. Clone size is shown for a subset of rows, as once, few, many or a class of expanded clone.

D gene: TRBD2
V gene: TRBV27
clone size: many
J gene: TRBJ2-1
CDR3 protein: CASSLTAGVNNEQFF
CDR3 DNA: TGTGCCAGCAGTTTAACAGCGGGAGTCAACAATGAGCAGTTCTTC

D gene: -
V gene: TRBV4-3
clone size: many
J gene: TRBJ1-1
CDR3 protein: CASSHTWGLGGTEAFF
CDR3 DNA: TGCGCCAGCAGCCACACATGGGGACTCGGGGGCACTGAAGCTTTCTTT

D gene: -
V gene: TRBV12-5
clone size: many
J gene: TRBJ2-7
CDR3 protein: CASGFSGSLSPYEQYF
CDR3 DNA: TGTGCTAGTGGTTTCTCCGGGTCCCTCTCCCCCTACGAGCAGTACTTC

D gene: TRBD1
V gene: TRBV12-3/TRBV12-4
clone size: many
J gene: TRBJ2-5
CDR3 protein: CASSRRDRQTQYF
CDR3 DNA: TGTGCCAGCAGCCGTCGGGACAGGCAGACCCAGTACTTC

D gene: -
V gene: TRBV12-3/TRBV12-4
clone size: few
J gene: TRBJ2-1
CDR3 protein: CASGLISYNEQFF
CDR3 DNA: TGTGCCAGCGGCCTAATATCCTACAATGAGCAGTTCTTC

D gene: -
V gene: TRBV10-2
clone size: -
J gene: TRBJ1-1
CDR3 protein: CASSDQVRGNTEAFF
CDR3 DNA: TGCGCCAGTAGTGATCAGGTAAGAGGGAACACTGAAGCTTTCTTT

D gene: TRBD1
V gene: TRBV7-2
clone size: many
J gene: TRBJ2-5
CDR3 protein: CASSLTGGRQTQYF
CDR3 DNA: TGTGCCAGCAGCCTGACAGGGGGGAGGCAGACCCAGTACTTC

D gene: -
V gene: TRBV5-1
clone size: many
J gene: TRBJ1-1
CDR3 protein: CASRVNTEAFF
CDR3 DNA: TGCGCCAGCAGGGTGAACACTGAAGCTTTCTTT

D gene: -
V gene: TRBV7-3
clone size: many
J gene: TRBJ2-1
CDR3 protein: CASSLGGTYNEQFF
CDR3 DNA: TGTGCCAGCAGCTTAGGTGGCACCTACAATGAGCAGTTCTTC

D gene: -
V gene: TRBV20-1
clone size: many
J gene: TRBJ2-1
CDR3 protein: CSARDRGGAYNEQFF
CDR3 DNA: TGCAGTGCTAGAGATCGTGGCGGAGCATACAATGAGCAGTTCTTC

D gene: TRBD1
V gene: TRBV20-1
clone size: few
J gene: TRBJ2-7
CDR3 protein: CSARAPGQGREQYF
CDR3 DNA: TGCAGTGCTAGAGCTCCCGGACAGGGACGAGAGCAGTACTTC

D gene: -
V gene: TRBV3-1
clone size: many
J gene: TRBJ1-1
CDR3 protein: CASSQVYGFEAFF
CDR3 DNA: TGTGCCAGCAGCCAAGTCTACGGGTTTGAAGCTTTCTTT

D gene: -
V gene: TRBV24-1
clone size: many
J gene: TRBJ2-1
CDR3 protein: CATSDFGQRGNEQFF
CDR3 DNA: TGTGCCACCAGTGATTTCGGGCAAAGGGGTAATGAGCAGTTCTTC

D gene: -
V gene: TRBV7-9
clone size: many
J gene: TRBJ2-7
CDR3 protein: CASSLRAVPYEQYF
CDR3 DNA: TGTGCCAGCAGCTTACGGGCAGTCCCCTACGAGCAGTACTTC

D gene: -
V gene: TRBV20-1
clone size: many
J gene: TRBJ1-5
CDR3 protein: CSARMAGQPQHF
CDR3 DNA: TGCAGTGCTAGAATGGCCGGACAGCCCCAGCATTTT

D gene: TRBD1
V gene: TRBV6-1
clone size: many
J gene: TRBJ2-7
CDR3 protein: CASNSGGTGSYEQYF
CDR3 DNA: TGTGCCAGCAACTCCGGGGGGACAGGGAGCTACGAGCAGTACTTC

D gene: -
V gene: TRBV20-1
clone size: many
J gene: TRBJ1-4
CDR3 protein: CSARTQGTWGKLFF
CDR3 DNA: TGCAGTGCTAGAACCCAGGGGACCTGGGGAAAACTGTTTTTT

D gene: -
V gene: TRBV20-1
clone size: many
J gene: TRBJ2-1
CDR3 protein: CSASGGASIDEQFF
CDR3 DNA: TGCAGTGCTAGTGGGGGGGCGTCTATAGATGAGCAGTTCTTC

D gene: TRBD2
V gene: TRBV27
clone size: many
J gene: TRBJ2-1
CDR3 protein: CASRREGRNEQFF
CDR3 DNA: TGTGCCAGCAGGCGGGAGGGCAGGAATGAGCAGTTCTTC

D gene: -
V gene: TRBV7-2
clone size: many
J gene: TRBJ2-5
CDR3 protein: CASSRQPGGQETQYF
CDR3 DNA: TGTGCCAGCAGCCGACAGCCAGGGGGGCAGGAGACCCAGTACTTC

D gene: -
V gene: TRBV6-2/TRBV6-3
clone size: many
J gene: TRBJ2-5
CDR3 protein: CASRSDVEETQYF
CDR3 DNA: TGTGCCAGCAGATCGGACGTAGAGGAGACCCAGTACTTC

D gene: -
V gene: TRBV20-1
clone size: many
J gene: TRBJ2-7
CDR3 protein: CSARSLKTYEQYF
CDR3 DNA: TGCAGTGCTAGAAGCCTAAAAACCTACGAGCAGTACTTC

D gene: TRBD2
V gene: TRBV20-1
clone size: many
J gene: TRBJ2-3
CDR3 protein: CSATRPRGGRSTDTQYF
CDR3 DNA: TGCAGTGCTACCCGTCCCAGGGGCGGGAGGAGCACAGATACGCAGTATTTT

D gene: -
V gene: TRBV19
clone size: many
J gene: TRBJ2-7
CDR3 protein: CASSPLGAGRYEQYF
CDR3 DNA: TGTGCCAGTAGTCCCCTTGGGGCGGGAAGATACGAGCAGTACTTC

D gene: -
V gene: TRBV11-2
clone size: many
J gene: TRBJ2-1
CDR3 protein: CASSVHNEQFF
CDR3 DNA: TGTGCCAGCAGCGTCCACAATGAGCAGTTCTTC

D gene: -
V gene: TRBV4-3
clone size: many
J gene: TRBJ2-7
CDR3 protein: CASSQDVGTVSSYEQYF
CDR3 DNA: TGCGCCAGCAGCCAAGATGTAGGTACCGTAAGCTCCTACGAGCAGTACTTC

D gene: -
V gene: TRBV7-9
clone size: many
J gene: TRBJ2-2
CDR3 protein: CASSAGKTANTGELFF
CDR3 DNA: TGTGCCAGCAGCGCTGGAAAGACTGCGAACACCGGGGAGCTGTTTTTT

D gene: TRBD2
V gene: TRBV20-1
clone size: many
J gene: TRBJ2-7
CDR3 protein: CSASIGLAGNYEQYF
CDR3 DNA: TGCAGTGCTAGTATTGGACTAGCGGGGAACTACGAGCAGTACTTC

D gene: -
V gene: TRBV5-1
clone size: many
J gene: TRBJ1-2
CDR3 protein: CASSWDRNYGYTF
CDR3 DNA: TGCGCCAGCAGCTGGGACCGCAACTATGGCTACACCTTC

D gene: -
V gene: TRBV4-3
clone size: many
J gene: TRBJ2-3
CDR3 protein: CASSQGQNTQYF
CDR3 DNA: TGCGCCAGCAGCCAAGGTCAGAATACGCAGTATTTT

D gene: -
V gene: TRBV4-2
clone size: -
J gene: TRBJ2-5
CDR3 protein: CASGQVELAENRWETQYF
CDR3 DNA: TGTGCCAGCGGCCAAGTCGAGTTAGCGGAAAATCGATGGGAGACCCAGTACTTC

D gene: TRBD2
V gene: TRBV20-1
clone size: many
J gene: TRBJ2-7
CDR3 protein: CSASVTSGNTYEQYF
CDR3 DNA: TGCAGTGCTAGTGTGACTAGCGGAAATACCTACGAGCAGTACTTC

D gene: -
V gene: TRBV7-9
clone size: few
J gene: TRBJ2-2
CDR3 protein: CASSFDWRTGELFF
CDR3 DNA: TGTGCCAGCAGCTTCGATTGGAGGACCGGGGAGCTGTTTTTT

D gene: -
V gene: TRBV12-3/TRBV12-4
clone size: few
J gene: TRBJ2-2
CDR3 protein: CASRPGANTGELFF
CDR3 DNA: TGTGCCAGCAGACCAGGGGCGAACACCGGGGAGCTGTTTTTT

D gene: TRBD1
V gene: TRBV7-9
clone size: many
J gene: TRBJ2-7
CDR3 protein: CASSPRDRISYEQYF
CDR3 DNA: TGTGCCAGCAGCCCCCGGGACAGGATTTCCTACGAGCAGTACTTC

D gene: -
V gene: TRBV19
clone size: few
J gene: TRBJ1-4
CDR3 protein: CAGSLLGQATNEKLFF
CDR3 DNA: TGTGCCGGTAGTCTCCTCGGGCAGGCAACTAATGAAAAACTGTTTTTT

D gene: -
V gene: TRBV11-3
clone size: many
J gene: TRBJ1-1
CDR3 protein: CASSLNAGISHLF
CDR3 DNA: TGCGCCAGCAGCCTTAACGCCGGCATTTCGCACCTCTTT

D gene: TRBD2
V gene: TRBV6-6
clone size: many
J gene: TRBJ2-7
CDR3 protein: CASSYSLDWPGVGLAKISYEQYF
CDR3 DNA: TGTGCCAGCAGTTACTCCCTCGACTGGCCGGGCGTCGGACTAGCAAAGATCTCCTACGAGCAGTACTTC

D gene: -
V gene: TRBV19
clone size: many
J gene: TRBJ2-1
CDR3 protein: CASKQHGSYNEQFF
CDR3 DNA: TGTGCCAGTAAACAGCACGGCTCCTACAATGAGCAGTTCTTC

D gene: -
V gene: TRBV29-1
clone size: many
J gene: TRBJ2-3
CDR3 protein: CSVEDWGTDTQYF
CDR3 DNA: TGCAGCGTTGAAGATTGGGGCACAGATACGCAGTATTTT

D gene: TRBD1
V gene: TRBV13
clone size: many
J gene: TRBJ1-1
CDR3 protein: CASSLAGTATNTEAFF
CDR3 DNA: TGTGCCAGCAGCCTGGCCGGGACAGCTACGAACACTGAAGCTTTCTTT

D gene: TRBD1
V gene: TRBV7-2
clone size: many
J gene: TRBJ2-6
CDR3 protein: CASSFTGAGANVLTF
CDR3 DNA: TGTGCCAGCAGCTTCACAGGGGCTGGGGCCAACGTCCTGACTTTC

D gene: TRBD2
V gene: TRBV6-5
clone size: few
J gene: TRBJ2-7
CDR3 protein: CASTSLAGGSDEQYF
CDR3 DNA: TGTGCCAGCACCTCACTAGCGGGAGGGTCGGACGAGCAGTACTTC

D gene: -
V gene: TRBV18
clone size: few
J gene: TRBJ2-1
CDR3 protein: CASSPQSRRNEQFF
CDR3 DNA: TGTGCCAGCTCACCACAATCGAGACGGAATGAGCAGTTCTTC

D gene: TRBD1
V gene: TRBV7-8
clone size: many
J gene: TRBJ2-1
CDR3 protein: CASSLRGQGLYNEQFF
CDR3 DNA: TGTGCCAGCAGCTTACGAGGACAGGGGCTCTACAATGAGCAGTTCTTC

D gene: -
V gene: TRBV15
clone size: medium-sized
J gene: TRBJ2-1
CDR3 protein: CATSRDWRNEQFF
CDR3 DNA: TGTGCCACCAGCAGAGATTGGAGGAATGAGCAGTTCTTC

D gene: -
V gene: TRBV7-9
clone size: many
J gene: TRBJ1-1
CDR3 protein: CASSVSWGTVEAFF
CDR3 DNA: TGTGCCAGCAGCGTAAGCTGGGGGACGGTTGAAGCTTTCTTT

D gene: -
V gene: TRBV29-1
clone size: many
J gene: TRBJ1-1
CDR3 protein: CSAHPREGKAFF
CDR3 DNA: TGCAGCGCCCACCCCCGAGAGGGTAAAGCTTTCTTT

D gene: TRBD2
V gene: TRBV7-2
clone size: many
J gene: TRBJ2-5
CDR3 protein: CASSLNPAGGPETQYF
CDR3 DNA: TGTGCCAGCAGCTTAAACCCAGCGGGAGGGCCGGAGACCCAGTACTTC

D gene: -
V gene: TRBV7-3
clone size: -
J gene: TRBJ2-2
CDR3 protein: CASSLRRVRDGGELFF
CDR3 DNA: TGTGCCAGCAGCTTAAGGCGCGTGCGGGACGGCGGGGAGCTGTTTTTT

D gene: -
V gene: TRBV10-3
clone size: many
J gene: TRBJ2-7
CDR3 protein: CAISERTDYEQYF
CDR3 DNA: TGTGCCATCAGTGAGCGGACCGACTACGAGCAGTACTTC

D gene: -
V gene: TRBV25-1
clone size: -
J gene: TRBJ2-6
CDR3 protein: CASSEYRDGANVQTF
CDR3 DNA: TGTGCCAGCAGTGAGTACAGGGATGGGGCCAACGTCCAGACTTTC

D gene: -
V gene: TRBV24-1
clone size: once
J gene: TRBJ2-2
CDR3 protein: CASSDGGLRELFF
CDR3 DNA: TGTGCCAGCAGTGATGGTGGGTTGCGGGAGCTGTTTTTT

D gene: -
V gene: TRBV7-3
clone size: many
J gene: TRBJ1-5
CDR3 protein: CASGAVWQPQHF
CDR3 DNA: TGTGCCAGCGGGGCGGTTTGGCAGCCCCAGCATTTT

D gene: -
V gene: TRBV7-2
clone size: many
J gene: TRBJ2-7
CDR3 protein: CASSLEPRAYEQYF
CDR3 DNA: TGTGCCAGCAGCTTAGAACCCCGGGCCTACGAGCAGTACTTC

D gene: -
V gene: TRBV7-9
clone size: many
J gene: TRBJ2-7
CDR3 protein: CASSTKGQGQYF
CDR3 DNA: TGTGCCAGCTCAACTAAAGGTCAGGGGCAGTACTTC

D gene: -
V gene: TRBV30
clone size: -
J gene: TRBJ2-5
CDR3 protein: CAWSRTTQYF
CDR3 DNA: TGTGCCTGGAGCCGGACGACCCAGTACTTC

D gene: TRBD1
V gene: TRBV20-1
clone size: many
J gene: TRBJ1-2
CDR3 protein: CSARSRDRVYGYTF
CDR3 DNA: TGCAGTGCTAGAAGCCGGGACAGGGTCTATGGCTACACCTTC

D gene: TRBD1
V gene: TRBV20-1
clone size: many
J gene: TRBJ1-1
CDR3 protein: CSAKSARQGTEAFF
CDR3 DNA: TGCAGTGCAAAAAGCGCAAGACAGGGGACTGAAGCTTTCTTT